Following are 5 T cell receptor beta chains from one sample sequenced in a study of cytomegalovirus exposure and HLA in healthy donors. The PCR ran on 60 Vbeta and 13 Jbeta primers. The table came from immunoSEQ multiplex PCR; TCRdb's copy has only in-frame clones and leaves some out. Among about 130,000 clones, around 73% were seen once, and the ten largest hold about a tenth. Sequenced material: PBMCs. These receptors were obtained from a man aged 25 to 40 in good health and CMV-seropositive.

CDR3 DNA sequence: TGTGCCAGCAGCCCGATAACAGGGGAGCTGTTTTTT. It yields the protein CASSPITGELFF. The V gene is TRBV9, the J gene TRBJ2-2; the D is unclear. V was shortened by 4 bases and J by 8 bases, with 9 bases between the two germline ends. This CDR3 comprises 12 residues. Germline V gene sequence: CDR1 SGDLS, CDR2 YYNGEE.

The J gene is TRBJ1-4, the V gene TRBV27, with D perhaps TRBD1 (5 bases). There are 16 residues in the CDR3. The germline V gene has CDR1 MNHEY and CDR2 SMNVEV (reference sequence). Trimming took off 5 bases at V and 4 bases at J, with 17 bases between the two ends. The CDR3 loop reads CASSLRPGRLNEKLFF. As DNA, the CDR3 is TGTGCCAGCAGTCTCCGCCCAGGGCGGCTTAATGAAAAACTGTTTTTT.

V usage is TRBV10-3 and J usage is TRBJ2-7; TRBD2 agrees at 9 bases. V was pared by 7 bases and J by 5 bases, with 9 bases of the junction left unmatched. The CDR3 totals 14 residues. The germline CDR1 and CDR2 sequences are ENHRY and SYGVKD. The CDR3 bases are TGTGCCATCAAGGGAGCGGGAGGTCGGCACGAGCAGTACTTC. It is translated as CAIKGAGGRHEQYF.

This clone was seen more than once but under ten times. The chain joins TRBV2 to TRBJ2-1; 8 bases align to TRBD2. Germline CDR1 reads SNHLY; CDR2 reads FYNNEI. V lost 6 bases, J lost 8 bases, and 3 bases stayed unmatched. This CDR3 region has 12 residues. This CDR3 reads CASRAGVDEQFF. As DNA, the CDR3 is TGTGCCAGCAGAGCGGGAGTTGATGAGCAGTTCTTC.

The chain couples TRBV9 to TRBJ2-2; tentatively, D is TRBD2 (7 bases). V dropped 3 bases and J dropped 5 bases, with 14 bases sitting between them. CDR1 and CDR2 (germline): SGDLS, YYNGEE. The length of the CDR3 is 15 residues. Written as DNA, the CDR3 is TGTGCCAGCAGCGCCGCAGGGAGGGGGACCGGGGAGCTGTTTTTT. It specifies CASSAAGRGTGELFF.